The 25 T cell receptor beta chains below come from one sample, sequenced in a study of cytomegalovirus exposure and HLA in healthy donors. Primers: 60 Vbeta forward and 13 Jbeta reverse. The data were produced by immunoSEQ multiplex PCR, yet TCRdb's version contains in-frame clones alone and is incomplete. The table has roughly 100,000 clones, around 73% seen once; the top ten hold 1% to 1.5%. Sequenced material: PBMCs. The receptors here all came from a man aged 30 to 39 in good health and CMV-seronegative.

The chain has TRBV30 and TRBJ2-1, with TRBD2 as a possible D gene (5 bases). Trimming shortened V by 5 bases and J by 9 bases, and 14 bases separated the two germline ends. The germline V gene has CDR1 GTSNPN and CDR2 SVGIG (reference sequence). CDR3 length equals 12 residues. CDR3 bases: TGTGCCTGGGTCCCTAGCTTCTCTGAGCAGTTCTTC. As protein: CAWVPSFSEQFF.

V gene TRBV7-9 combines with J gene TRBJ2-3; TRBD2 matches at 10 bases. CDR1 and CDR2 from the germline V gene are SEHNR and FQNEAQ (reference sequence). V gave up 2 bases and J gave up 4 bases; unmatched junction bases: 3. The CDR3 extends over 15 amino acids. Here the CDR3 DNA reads TGTGCCAGCAGCTTACCTAGCGGGAGTTCAGATACGCAGTATTTT. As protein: CASSLPSGSSDTQYF.

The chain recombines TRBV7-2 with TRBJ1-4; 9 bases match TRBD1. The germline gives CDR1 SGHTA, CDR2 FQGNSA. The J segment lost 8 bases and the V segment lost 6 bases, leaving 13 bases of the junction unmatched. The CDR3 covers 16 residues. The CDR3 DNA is TGTGCCAGCAGTCCGGGACAGGGTGATTCGGAGGAAAAACTGTTTTTT. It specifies CASSPGQGDSEEKLFF.

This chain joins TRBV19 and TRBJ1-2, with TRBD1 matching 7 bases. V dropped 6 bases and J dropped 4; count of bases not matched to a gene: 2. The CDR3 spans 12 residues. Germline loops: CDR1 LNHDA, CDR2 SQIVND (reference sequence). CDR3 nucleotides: TGTGCCAGTAGGCAGGGGGGCTATGGCTACACCTTC. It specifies CASRQGGYGYTF.

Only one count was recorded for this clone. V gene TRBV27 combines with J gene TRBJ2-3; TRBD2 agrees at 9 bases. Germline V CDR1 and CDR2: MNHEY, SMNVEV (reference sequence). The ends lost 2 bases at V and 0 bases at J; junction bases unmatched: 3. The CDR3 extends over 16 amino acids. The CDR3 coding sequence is TGTGCCAGCAGTTTACTAGCGGGGATTAGCACAGATACGCAGTATTTT. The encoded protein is CASSLLAGISTDTQYF.

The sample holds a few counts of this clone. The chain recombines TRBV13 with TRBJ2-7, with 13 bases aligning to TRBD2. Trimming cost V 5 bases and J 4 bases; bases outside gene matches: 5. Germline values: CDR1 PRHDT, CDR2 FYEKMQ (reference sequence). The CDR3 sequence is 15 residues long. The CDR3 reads CASSRGTSGVYEQYF. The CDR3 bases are TGTGCCAGCAGCCGGGGGACTAGCGGGGTATACGAGCAGTACTTC.

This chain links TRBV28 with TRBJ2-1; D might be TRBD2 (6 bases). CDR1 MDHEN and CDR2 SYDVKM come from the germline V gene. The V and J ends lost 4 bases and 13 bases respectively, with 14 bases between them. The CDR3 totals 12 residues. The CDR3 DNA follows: TGTGCCAGCAGTTATACCGGGACTCACCAGTTCTTC. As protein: CASSYTGTHQFF.

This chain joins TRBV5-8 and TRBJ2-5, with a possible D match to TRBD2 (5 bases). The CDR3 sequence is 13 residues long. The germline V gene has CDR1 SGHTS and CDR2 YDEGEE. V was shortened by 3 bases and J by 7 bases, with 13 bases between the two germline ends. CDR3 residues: CASSWTPTGTQYF. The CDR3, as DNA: TGTGCCAGCAGCTGGACTCCAACCGGGACCCAGTACTTC.

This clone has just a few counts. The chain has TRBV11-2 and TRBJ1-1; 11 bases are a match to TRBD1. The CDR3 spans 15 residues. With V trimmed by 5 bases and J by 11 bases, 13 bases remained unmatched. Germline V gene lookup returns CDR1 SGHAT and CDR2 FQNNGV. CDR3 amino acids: CASSPDRGRGFGAFF. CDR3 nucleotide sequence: TGTGCCAGCAGCCCGGACAGGGGGCGCGGTTTCGGCGCTTTCTTT.

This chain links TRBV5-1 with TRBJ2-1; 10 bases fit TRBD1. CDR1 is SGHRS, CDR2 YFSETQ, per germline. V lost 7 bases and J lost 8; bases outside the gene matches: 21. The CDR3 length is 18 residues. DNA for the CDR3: TGCGCCAGCGTCCGGGACAGGGGTATTAACAAGGCCTTCCATGAGCAGTTCTTC. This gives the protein CASVRDRGINKAFHEQFF.

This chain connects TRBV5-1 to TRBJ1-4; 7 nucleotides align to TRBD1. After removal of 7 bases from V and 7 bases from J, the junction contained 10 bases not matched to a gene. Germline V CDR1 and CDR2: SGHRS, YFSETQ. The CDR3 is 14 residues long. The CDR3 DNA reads TGCGCCAGCCCAGATACAGGGGCCTTTGAAAAACTGTTTTTT. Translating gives CASPDTGAFEKLFF.

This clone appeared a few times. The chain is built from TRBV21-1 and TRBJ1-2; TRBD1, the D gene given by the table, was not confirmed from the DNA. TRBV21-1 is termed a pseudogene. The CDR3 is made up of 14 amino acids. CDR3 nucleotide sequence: TGTGCCAGCAGGCTGCGGACAGGCCCTATTGGCTACACCTTC. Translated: CASRLRTGPIGYTF.

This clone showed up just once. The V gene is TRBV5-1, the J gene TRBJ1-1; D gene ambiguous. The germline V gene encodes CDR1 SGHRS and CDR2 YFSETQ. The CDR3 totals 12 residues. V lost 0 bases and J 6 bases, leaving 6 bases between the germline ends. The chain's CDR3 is CASSLGAAEAFF. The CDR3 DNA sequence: TGCGCCAGCAGCTTGGGCGCGGCTGAAGCTTTCTTT.

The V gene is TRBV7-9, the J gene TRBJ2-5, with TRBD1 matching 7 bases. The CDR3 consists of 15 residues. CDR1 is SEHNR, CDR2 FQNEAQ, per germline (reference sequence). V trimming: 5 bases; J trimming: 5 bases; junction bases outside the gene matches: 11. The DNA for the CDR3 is TGTGCCAGCAGCCCCGTCGACAGGGTCGGGGAGACCCAGTACTTC. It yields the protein CASSPVDRVGETQYF.

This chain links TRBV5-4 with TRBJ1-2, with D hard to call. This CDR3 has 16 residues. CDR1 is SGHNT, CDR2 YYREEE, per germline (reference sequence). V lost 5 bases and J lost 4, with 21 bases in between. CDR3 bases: TGTGCCAGCAGGACCGGCGGGTCTTATGACGTCTATGGCTACACCTTC. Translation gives CASRTGGSYDVYGYTF.

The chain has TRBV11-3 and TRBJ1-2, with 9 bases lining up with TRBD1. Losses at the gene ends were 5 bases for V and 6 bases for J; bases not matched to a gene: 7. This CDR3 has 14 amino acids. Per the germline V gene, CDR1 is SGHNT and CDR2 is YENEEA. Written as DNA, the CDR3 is TGTGCCAGCAGCCCCCGGGACAGGGAGGATGGCTACACCTTC. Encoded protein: CASSPRDREDGYTF. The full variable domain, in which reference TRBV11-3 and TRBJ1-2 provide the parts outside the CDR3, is EAGVVQSPRYKIIEKKQPVAFWCNPISGHNTLYWYLQNLGQGPELLIRYENEEAVDDSQLPKDRFSAERLKGVDSTLKIQPAELGDSAVYLCASSPRDREDGYTFGSGTRLTVV.

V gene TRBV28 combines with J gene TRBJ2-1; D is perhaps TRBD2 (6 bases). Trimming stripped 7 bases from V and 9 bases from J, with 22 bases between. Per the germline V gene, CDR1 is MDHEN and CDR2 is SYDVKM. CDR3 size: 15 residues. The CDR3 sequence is CASTNRGGISLEQFF. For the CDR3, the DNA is TGTGCCAGCACCAACCGTGGGGGGATCTCTCTTGAGCAGTTCTTC.

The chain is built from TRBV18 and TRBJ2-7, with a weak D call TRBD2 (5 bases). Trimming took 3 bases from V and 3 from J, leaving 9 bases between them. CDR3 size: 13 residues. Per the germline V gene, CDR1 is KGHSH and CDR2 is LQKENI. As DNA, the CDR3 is TGTGCCAGCTCACCCGAGGGTTACTACGAGCAGTACTTC. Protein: CASSPEGYYEQYF.

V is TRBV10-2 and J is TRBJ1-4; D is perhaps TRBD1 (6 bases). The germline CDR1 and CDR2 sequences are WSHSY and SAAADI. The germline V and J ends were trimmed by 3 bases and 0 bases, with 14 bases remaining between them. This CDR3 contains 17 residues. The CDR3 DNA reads TGCGCCAGCAGTGACCCCAGAGGGGGGGCAACTAATGAAAAACTGTTTTTT. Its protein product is CASSDPRGGATNEKLFF.

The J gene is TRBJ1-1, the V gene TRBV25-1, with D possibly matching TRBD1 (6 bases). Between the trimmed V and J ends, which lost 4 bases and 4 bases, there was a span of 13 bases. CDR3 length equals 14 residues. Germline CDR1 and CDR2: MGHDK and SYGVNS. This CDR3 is CASSVTGSATEAFF. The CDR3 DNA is TGTGCCAGCAGTGTTACAGGGTCGGCCACTGAAGCTTTCTTT.

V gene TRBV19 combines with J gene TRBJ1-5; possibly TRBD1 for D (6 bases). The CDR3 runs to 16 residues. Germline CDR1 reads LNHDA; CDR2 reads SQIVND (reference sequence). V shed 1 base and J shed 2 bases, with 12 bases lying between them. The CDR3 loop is CASSIVGARGNQPQHF. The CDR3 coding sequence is TGTGCCAGTAGTATAGTGGGGGCAAGAGGCAATCAGCCCCAGCATTTT.

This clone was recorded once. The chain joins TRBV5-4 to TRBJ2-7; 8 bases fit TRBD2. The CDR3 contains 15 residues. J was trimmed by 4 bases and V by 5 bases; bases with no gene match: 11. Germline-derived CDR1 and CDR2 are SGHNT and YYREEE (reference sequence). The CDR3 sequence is CASSISAGVAYEQYF. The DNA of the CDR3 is TGTGCCAGCAGTATCTCAGCGGGAGTGGCATACGAGCAGTACTTC.

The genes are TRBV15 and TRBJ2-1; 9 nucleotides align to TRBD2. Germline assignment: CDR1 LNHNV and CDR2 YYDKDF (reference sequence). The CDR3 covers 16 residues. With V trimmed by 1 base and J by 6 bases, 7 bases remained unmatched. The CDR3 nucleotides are TGTGCCACCAGCAGAGGGCGGGGGGGAACGGGCAATGAGCAGTTCTTC. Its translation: CATSRGRGGTGNEQFF.

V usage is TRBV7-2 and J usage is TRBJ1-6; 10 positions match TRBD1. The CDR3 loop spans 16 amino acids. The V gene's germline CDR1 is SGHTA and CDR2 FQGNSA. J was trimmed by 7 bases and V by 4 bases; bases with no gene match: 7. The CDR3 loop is CASSSTGGLSNSPLHF. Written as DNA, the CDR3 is TGTGCCAGCAGCTCGACAGGGGGCTTGTCCAATTCACCCCTCCACTTT.

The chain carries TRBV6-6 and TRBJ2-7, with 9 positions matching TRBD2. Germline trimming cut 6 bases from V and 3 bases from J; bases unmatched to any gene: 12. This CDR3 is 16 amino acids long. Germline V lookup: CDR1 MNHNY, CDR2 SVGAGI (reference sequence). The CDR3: CASRQRTSENDYEQYF. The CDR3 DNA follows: TGTGCCAGCAGGCAAAGGACTAGCGAGAACGACTACGAGCAGTACTTC.